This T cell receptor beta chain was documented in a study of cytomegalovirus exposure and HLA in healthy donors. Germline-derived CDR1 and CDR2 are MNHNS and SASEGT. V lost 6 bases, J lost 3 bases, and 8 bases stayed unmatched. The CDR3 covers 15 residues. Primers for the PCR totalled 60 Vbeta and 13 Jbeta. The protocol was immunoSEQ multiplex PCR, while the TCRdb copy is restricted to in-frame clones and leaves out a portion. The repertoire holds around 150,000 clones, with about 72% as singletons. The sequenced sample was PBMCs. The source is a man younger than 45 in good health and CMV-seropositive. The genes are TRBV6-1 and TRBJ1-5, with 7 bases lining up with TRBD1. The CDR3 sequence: CASRGTVFSNQPQHF. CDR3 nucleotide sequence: TGTGCCAGCAGAGGGACAGTTTTTTCCAATCAGCCCCAGCATTTT.